This T cell receptor beta chain came from a study of T-cell reconstitution after alpha-beta-depleted transplantation in children (dated by TCRdb to the mid-2010s). For the study in its entirety: Using TCR repertoire profiling, the study quantitatively followed how T-cell immune reconstitution unfolded in children after TCRalphabeta/CD19-depleted allogeneic hematopoietic cell transplantation.

Taken with the paper, the label for treatment or condition translates to: allogeneic hematopoietic cell transplantation with graft depleted of TCRalphabeta T cells and CD19 B cells. The children who served as transplant recipients had been given grafts of TCRalphabeta/CD19-depleted allogeneic hematopoietic cells. Only a few counts were recorded for this clonotype. Its antigen remains undetermined. Within one base of it there is no much larger clone, and no base qualities were kept. What the study reported, not specific to this receptor: Over the following months the frequencies of hyperexpanded clones went down, and after one year T-cell counts and TCRbeta diversity were mostly credited to newly produced T cells. In some patients, high TCRbeta diversity at day 60 was attributed to recipient T cells and intrathymic progenitors that had survived conditioning. About two months after transplant, the apparently early recovery of alphabetaT-cell counts reportedly depended on just several hundred clones that had expanded rapidly and came from non-depleted graft cells.

Library preparation was by PCR. These reads were obtained on an Illumina HiSeq 2500. Molecular barcoding was employed in the preparation of TCR libraries, with unique molecular identifiers being used to normalize TCRbeta repertoire quantification. TCRdb trimmed the raw reads at Q25, called clones with MiXCR and kept productive beta chains. A single entry per CDR3 protein holds the most common genes and DNA from its merged rows. Across this sample there are 550,000 to 600,000 distinct CDR3 sequences, with under 25% seen only once. The top ten constitute roughly 15% of the sample. The TCR originated in a boy less than two years old who had a stem cell transplant for acute myeloid leukemia, so the T cells may come from the graft donor. Sequencing was performed on PBMCs, mostly from graft donor cells, taken 360 days after TCRalphabeta/CD19-depleted stem cell transplant.

The CDR3 is CASSSAGTANYGYTF. The nucleotide sequence is TGTGCCAGCAGCTCAGCCGGGACCGCGAACTATGGCTACACCTTC. The chain was built from TRBV7-2 and TRBJ1-2; TRBD1 is perhaps the D gene, given 5 matching bases. Reading the germline V gene gives CDR1 SGHTA and CDR2 FQGNSA. The CDR3 has 15 amino acids, counting the end cysteine and phenylalanine. Just the 45-base CDR3 DNA is kept, in frame starting at base 1. The trim is 4 bases for V and 2 bases for J, with a gap of 14 bases between the germline ends.